This TCR beta chain was retrieved from a study of patients and donors after allogeneic stem cell transplantation. V shed 5 bases, J shed 3 bases, and the junction held 5 bases outside the gene matches. Germline V CDR1 and CDR2: SGHTA, FQGTGA. This CDR3 has 14 residues. TCRdb passed the RT-PCR reads through MiXCR, listing each CDR3 protein once. The data show 150,000 to 200,000 distinct CDR3 sequences, about 30% seen once. The chain couples TRBV7-3 to TRBJ2-7, with 9 bases that match TRBD1. The sequencing sample was made of blood, either unsorted or a sorted T cell fraction (not recorded which). The sequence derives from a human donor who was either an allogeneic HSCT recipient or a stem cell or donor lymphocyte infusion donor (not recorded which). It is not recorded whose cells these are; they may come from a transplant donor. CDR3 loop: CASSLTGGSYEQYF. CDR3 DNA: TGTGCCAGCAGCCTTACAGGGGGCAGCTACGAGCAGTACTTC. Using reference TRBV7-3 and TRBJ2-7 for the parts outside the CDR3, the full variable domain is GAGVSQTPSNKVTEKGKYVELRCDPISGHTALYWYRQSLGQGPEFLIYFQGTGAADDSGLPNDRFFAVRPEGSVSTLKIQRTERGDSAVYLCASSLTGGSYEQYFGPGTRLTVT.